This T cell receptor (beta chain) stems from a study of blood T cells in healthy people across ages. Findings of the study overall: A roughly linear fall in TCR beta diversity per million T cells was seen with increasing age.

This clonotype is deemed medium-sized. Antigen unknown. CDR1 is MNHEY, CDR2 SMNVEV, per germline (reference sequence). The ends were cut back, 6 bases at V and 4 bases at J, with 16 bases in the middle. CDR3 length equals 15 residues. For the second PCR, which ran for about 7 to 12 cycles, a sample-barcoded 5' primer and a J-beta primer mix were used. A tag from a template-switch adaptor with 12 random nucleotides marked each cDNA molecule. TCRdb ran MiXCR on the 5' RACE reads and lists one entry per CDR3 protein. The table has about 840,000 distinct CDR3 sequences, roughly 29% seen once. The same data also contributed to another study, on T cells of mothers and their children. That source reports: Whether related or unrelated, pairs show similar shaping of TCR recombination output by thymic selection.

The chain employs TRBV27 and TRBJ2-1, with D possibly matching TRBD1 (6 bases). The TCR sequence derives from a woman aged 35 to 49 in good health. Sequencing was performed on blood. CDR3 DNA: TGTGCCAGCAGCTTCATACCAGGGGTGTACAATGAGCAGTTCTTC. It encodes CASSFIPGVYNEQFF.